This TCR beta chain was obtained from a study of OX40 agonist ivuxolimab in advanced cancers. Study overall: Patients were treated with ivuxolimab, an agonistic anti-OX40 (CD134) antibody. All patients had ivuxolimab intravenously every 2 weeks at 0.01 to 10 mg/kg.

TCRdb keeps only in-frame clones here, not all; method: immunoSEQ multiplex PCR. The data contain tens of thousands of clones, 87% of them singletons. Study-wide points: The study observed clonal expansion of CD4+ and CD8+ blood T cells by week 6 at 0.1 to 3.0 mg/kg.

Note on this clone: Its antigen is as yet unknown.

The V and J ends lost 0 bases and 8 bases respectively, with 8 bases between them. There are 13 residues in the CDR3. Germline V gives CDR1 SGHNT, CDR2 YENEEA. The specimen was CD4+ or CD8+ T cells sorted from blood, collected in a trial of the OX40 agonist ivuxolimab. The chain couples TRBV11-3 to TRBJ2-1; D not certain. The receptor comes from an adult with an advanced solid tumor such as melanoma, head and neck, liver or kidney cancer. In DNA, the CDR3 is TGTGCCAGCAGCTTAGACACAAAACATGAGCAGTTCTTC. It codes for CASSLDTKHEQFF.